The 20 T cell receptor beta chains given below trace back to one sample, sequenced in a study of glioma-infiltrating T cells. The iRepertoire nested amplicon-rescue multiplex PCR amplified TCR alpha and beta CDR3s from RNA. TCRdb reanalysed the multiplex PCR reads using MiXCR and keeps one entry per CDR3 protein. The repertoire holds about 190,000 distinct CDR3 sequences, with more than 30% as singletons. The sequenced material came from glioma tissue, nonneoplastic brain tissue, or PBMCs (not recorded which). Receptor source: a human donor with low-grade glioma or glioblastoma, undergoing nonglioma brain surgery, or in good health (not recorded which).

The chain carries TRBV5-5 and TRBJ2-1, with D maybe TRBD1 (5 bases). The V end was cut by 0 bases, the J end by 0 bases, with 7 bases between. Germline CDR1 SGHKS, CDR2 YYEKEE (reference sequence). This CDR3 contains 15 residues. The CDR3 DNA reads TGTGCCAGCAGCTTGGCGCAGGGCTCCTACAATGAGCAGTTCTTC. Its translation is CASSLAQGSYNEQFF.

The table lists this clonotype with a few counts. Since a much larger clone is just one base distant, this may be a read error. V and J are TRBV6-5 and TRBJ2-1; D not resolved. The CDR3 contains 13 residues. Germline lookup yields CDR1 MNHEY and CDR2 SVGAGI. The CDR3 region has the DNA TGTGCCAGCATCAAGTCCGGCTACAATGAGCAGTCCTTC. This gives the protein CASIKSGYNEQSF.

The CDR3 here is CASSAPLTFLNTEAFF. In DNA form, the CDR3 reads TGTGCCAGCAGCGCTCCCTTGACATTCCTGAACACTGAAGCTTTCTTT. The chain recombines TRBV7-2 with TRBJ1-1; D gene ambiguous. The germline V and J ends were trimmed by 5 bases and 0 bases, with 16 bases remaining between them. CDR1 is SGHTA, CDR2 FQGNSA, per germline. CDR3 length: 16 amino acids.

This clonotype has a count of ten or more. The rearrangement uses TRBV5-1 and TRBJ2-3; D unclear. Germline CDR1 reads SGHRS; CDR2 reads YFSETQ. V was clipped by 4 bases and J by 4 bases, with 10 bases between them. This CDR3 is built from 13 residues. CDR3 loop: CASSTVTSDTQYF. CDR3 nucleotides: TGCGCCAGCAGCACCGTTACATCAGATACGCAGTATTTT.

This clonotype appeared a few times. The J gene is TRBJ2-3, the V gene TRBV24-1, with 10 bases aligning to TRBD1. The V gene's germline CDR1 is KGHDR and CDR2 SFDVKD. Germline trimming cut 3 bases from V and 2 bases from J; bases unmatched to any gene: 4. The CDR3 consists of 16 residues. The CDR3 DNA is TGTGCCACCAGTGATCGACAGGGGGCGACCACAGATACGCAGTATTTT. It translates to CATSDRQGATTDTQYF.

This clonotype appeared a few times. This may be a read error: a much more frequent sequence differs by one nucleotide. V gene TRBV6-1 combines with J gene TRBJ2-1; TRBD2 aligns across 11 bases. The CDR3 has 18 amino acids. The V gene's germline CDR1 is MNHNS and CDR2 SASEGT. The CDR3 here is CASKYGLAGRPPYNEQLF. The DNA of the CDR3 is TGTGCCAGCAAGTACGGACTAGCGGGTAGGCCTCCCTACAATGAGCAGCTCTTC.

Concerning this clonotype itself: Possible read error: a much larger clone is one base away. The CDR3 nucleotides read TGTCGGGGGAAAGCCACCATATATTTT. Its protein product is CRGKATIYF. This chain connects TRBV19 to TRBJ1-3; possibly TRBD1 for D (5 bases). The CDR3 runs to 9 residues. CDR1 and CDR2 from the germline V gene are LNHDA and SQIVND (reference sequence).

In this sample, this clonotype turned up many times. This chain links TRBV7-2 with TRBJ2-3, with D hard to call. Trimming removed 5 bases from V and 4 bases from J, with 7 bases in between. This CDR3 is 12 amino acids long. In germline, CDR1 is SGHTA, CDR2 FQGNSA. The CDR3 DNA reads TGTGCCAGCAGCCGGTTCCCAGATACGCAGTATTTT. This encodes CASSRFPDTQYF.

Worth noting for this clonotype: A read error may produce the germline difference seen at one junction end. The chain is built from TRBV6-8 and TRBJ2-2; either TRBD1 or TRBD2 may fit D (5 bases each). Per germline, CDR1 MNHGY and CDR2 SAAAGT. CDR3 length equals 17 residues. CDR3: CASSYSSRGANTGELFF. The DNA of the CDR3 is TGTGCCAGCAGTTACTCCTCTAGAGGGGCGAACACCGGGGAACTGTTTTTT.

The chain combines TRBV7-2 with TRBJ2-5, with 9 nucleotides matching TRBD2. CDR3 length equals 15 residues. Germline assignment: CDR1 SGHTA and CDR2 FQGNSA. V shed 5 bases and J 5 bases; nucleotides not matched to a gene: 9. Here the CDR3 reads CASSARLAEFETQYF. The DNA for the CDR3 is TGTGCCAGCAGCGCCAGACTAGCGGAGTTCGAGACCCAGTACTTC.

Worth noting for this clonotype: A read error may be the cause here, since a much bigger clone is one base away. The chain links TRBV12-3 or TRBV12-4 to TRBJ1-4, with a tentative D call TRBD1 (6 bases). The CDR3 consists of 12 residues. The V gene lost 5 bases and the J gene lost 8 bases, with 9 bases spanning the gap. CDR3 sequence reads: CASSHRVEKLFF. DNA for the CDR3: TGTGCCAGCAGTCACAGGGTCGAAAAACTGTTTTTT.

V gene TRBV29-1 combines with J gene TRBJ1-1; D gene ambiguous. V was cut by 6 bases and J by 1 base, with 21 bases left in between. The germline CDR1 and CDR2 sequences are SQVTM and ANQGSEA. The CDR3 extends over 16 amino acids. The CDR3 DNA reads TGCAGCGTCCAACCCGCACACGGAAGCAGGAACACTGAAGCTTTCTTT. This gives the protein CSVQPAHGSRNTEAFF.

This clonotype showed up many times. V and J are TRBV6-2 or TRBV6-3 and TRBJ2-3; D is perhaps TRBD1 or TRBD2 (5 bases each). This CDR3 has 16 amino acids. CDR1 is MNHEY, CDR2 SVGEGT, per germline. V lost 5 bases and J lost 2, with 17 bases in between. CDR3 region: CASSGAEAGHTDTQYF. In DNA, the CDR3 is TGTGCCAGCAGTGGGGCTGAGGCGGGCCACACAGATACGCAGTATTTT.

This clonotype was found many times. The V and J genes are TRBV7-2 and TRBJ2-3; 10 bases agree with TRBD2. The CDR3 is 15 amino acids. CDR1 is SGHTA, CDR2 FQGNSA, per germline. V was clipped by 4 bases and J by 1 base; unmatched bases: 2. CDR3 in amino acids: CASSSSGRGTDTQYF. The DNA of the CDR3 is TGTGCCAGCAGCTCAAGCGGGAGGGGCACAGATACGCAGTATTTT.

This clonotype has at least ten counts. This rearrangement joins TRBV18 to TRBJ2-3; 7 bases are a match to TRBD2. Germline V gene sequence: CDR1 KGHSH, CDR2 LQKENI. Trimming removed 3 bases from V and 4 bases from J; junction bases left unmatched: 7. This CDR3 comprises 15 residues. As DNA, the CDR3 is TGTGCCAGCTCACCTATGGGAGGGCCATCAGATACGCAGTATTTT. Its protein is CASSPMGGPSDTQYF.

The table lists this clonotype with many counts. The gene calls are TRBV18 and TRBJ1-5; D call uncertain. The CDR3 is 13 residues long. The germline CDR1 and CDR2 sequences are KGHSH and LQKENI. Trimming pared 6 bases from V and 11 bases from J, leaving 17 bases between. The CDR3 protein is CASSLDRAETQHF. The CDR3 bases are TGTGCCAGCTCTCTCGATCGGGCAGAAACCCAGCATTTT.

This clonotype showed up many times. The gene calls are TRBV10-3 and TRBJ2-5; 8 bases agree with TRBD1. V dropped 6 bases and J dropped 2; count of bases not matched to a gene: 2. The CDR3 spans 13 residues. Looked up from germline, CDR1 is ENHRY and CDR2 is SYGVKD. The CDR3 protein is CAISGQGQETQYF. CDR3 coding DNA: TGTGCCATCAGCGGACAGGGTCAAGAGACCCAGTACTTC.

This clonotype was counted many times. The chain links TRBV20-1 to TRBJ2-7, with 16 bases identical to TRBD2. The V gene's germline CDR1 is DFQATT and CDR2 SNEGSKA (reference sequence). V shed 3 bases and J 4 bases; nucleotides not matched to a gene: 9. The length of the CDR3 is 17 residues. The CDR3 here is CSARKSGLAGGGYEQYF. CDR3 DNA sequence: TGCAGTGCTAGGAAGTCGGGACTAGCGGGAGGGGGTTACGAGCAGTACTTC.

The V and J genes are TRBV11-2 and TRBJ2-1; D unresolved. The germline gives CDR1 SGHAT, CDR2 FQNNGV. This CDR3 contains 15 residues. V was cut by 5 bases and J by 0 bases, with 11 bases left in between. CDR3 DNA: TGTGCCAGCAGCGGTGCGCTGAGCTCCTACAATGAGCAGTTCTTC. Amino acid sequence: CASSGALSSYNEQFF.

This clonotype was detected only once. This may stem from a read error, because a much larger clone lies one nucleotide away. The rearrangement joins TRBV20-1 to TRBJ1-5, with D unresolved. The germline CDR1 and CDR2 sequences are DFQATT and SNEGSKA (reference sequence). This CDR3 is 13 amino acids long. The CDR3 sequence is CSARDLTIQPHHF. The CDR3 DNA is TGCAGTGCTAGAGATCTGACAATTCAGCCCCATCATTTT.